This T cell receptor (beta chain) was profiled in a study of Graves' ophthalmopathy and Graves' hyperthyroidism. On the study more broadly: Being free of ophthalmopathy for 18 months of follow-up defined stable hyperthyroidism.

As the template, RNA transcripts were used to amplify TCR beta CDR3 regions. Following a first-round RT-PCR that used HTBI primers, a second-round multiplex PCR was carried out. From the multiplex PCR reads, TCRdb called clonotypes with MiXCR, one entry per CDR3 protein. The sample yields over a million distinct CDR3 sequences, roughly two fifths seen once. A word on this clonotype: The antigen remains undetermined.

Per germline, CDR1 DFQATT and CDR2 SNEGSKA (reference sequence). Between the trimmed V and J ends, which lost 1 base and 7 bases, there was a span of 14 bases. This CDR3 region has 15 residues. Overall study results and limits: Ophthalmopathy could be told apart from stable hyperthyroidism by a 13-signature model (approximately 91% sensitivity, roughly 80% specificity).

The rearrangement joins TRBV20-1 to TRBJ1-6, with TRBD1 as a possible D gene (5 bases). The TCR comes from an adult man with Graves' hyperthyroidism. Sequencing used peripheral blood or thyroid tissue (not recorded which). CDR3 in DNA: TGCAGTGCTAGAGTTCGCCGGGACCTAAATTCACCCCTCCACTTT. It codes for CSARVRRDLNSPLHF.